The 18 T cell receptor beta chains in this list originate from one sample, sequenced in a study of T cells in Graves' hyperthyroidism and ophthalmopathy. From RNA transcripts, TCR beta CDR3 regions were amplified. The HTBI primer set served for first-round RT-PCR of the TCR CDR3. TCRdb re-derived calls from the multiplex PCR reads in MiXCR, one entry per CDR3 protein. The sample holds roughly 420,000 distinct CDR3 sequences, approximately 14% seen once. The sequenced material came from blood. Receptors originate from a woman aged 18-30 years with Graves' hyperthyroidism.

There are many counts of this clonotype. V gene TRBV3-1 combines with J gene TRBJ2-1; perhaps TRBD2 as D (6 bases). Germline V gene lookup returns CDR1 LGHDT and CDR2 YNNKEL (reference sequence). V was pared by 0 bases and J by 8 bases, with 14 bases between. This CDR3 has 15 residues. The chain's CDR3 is CASSQDWGLIHEQFF. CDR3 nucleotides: TGTGCCAGCAGCCAAGATTGGGGACTTATTCATGAGCAGTTCTTC.

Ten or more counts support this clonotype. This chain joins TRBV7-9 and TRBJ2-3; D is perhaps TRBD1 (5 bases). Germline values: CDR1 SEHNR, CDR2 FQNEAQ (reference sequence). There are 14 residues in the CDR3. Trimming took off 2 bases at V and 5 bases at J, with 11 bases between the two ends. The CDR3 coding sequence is TGTGCCAGCAGCTTATCCAGGGCCGGAGATACGCAGTATTTT. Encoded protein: CASSLSRAGDTQYF.

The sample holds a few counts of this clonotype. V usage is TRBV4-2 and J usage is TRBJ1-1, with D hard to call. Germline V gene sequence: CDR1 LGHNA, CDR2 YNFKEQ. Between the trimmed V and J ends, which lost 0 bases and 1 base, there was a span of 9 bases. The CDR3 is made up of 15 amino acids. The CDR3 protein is CASSQEAAANTEAFF. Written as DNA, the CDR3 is TGTGCCAGCAGCCAAGAGGCGGCGGCGAACACTGAAGCTTTCTTT.

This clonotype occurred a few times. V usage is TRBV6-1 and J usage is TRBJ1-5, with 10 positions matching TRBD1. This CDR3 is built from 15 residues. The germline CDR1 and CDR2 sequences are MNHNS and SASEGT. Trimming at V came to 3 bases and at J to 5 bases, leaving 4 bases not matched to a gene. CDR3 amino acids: CASSETGGGYQPQHF. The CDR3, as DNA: TGTGCCAGCAGTGAGACAGGGGGCGGGTATCAGCCCCAGCATTTT.

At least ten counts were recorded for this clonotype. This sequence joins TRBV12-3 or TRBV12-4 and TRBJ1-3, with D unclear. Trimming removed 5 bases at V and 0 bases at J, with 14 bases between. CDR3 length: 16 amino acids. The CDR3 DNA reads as TGTGCCAGCAGTCCGCGGACTTTCTCCTCTGGAAACACCATATATTTT. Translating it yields CASSPRTFSSGNTIYF.

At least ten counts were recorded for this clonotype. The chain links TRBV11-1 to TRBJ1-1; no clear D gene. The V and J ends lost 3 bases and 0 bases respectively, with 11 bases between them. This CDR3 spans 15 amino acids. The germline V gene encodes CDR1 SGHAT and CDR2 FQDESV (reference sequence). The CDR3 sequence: CASSFSGPMNTEAFF. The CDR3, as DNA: TGTGCCAGCAGCTTTTCGGGCCCCATGAACACTGAAGCTTTCTTT.

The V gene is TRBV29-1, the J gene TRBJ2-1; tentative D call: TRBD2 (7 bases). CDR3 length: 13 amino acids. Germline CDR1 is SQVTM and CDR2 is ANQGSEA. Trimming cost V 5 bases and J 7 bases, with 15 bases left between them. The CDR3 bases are TGCAGCGTTAACAAGAGGGGGGGGAATGAGCAGTTCTTC. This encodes CSVNKRGGNEQFF.

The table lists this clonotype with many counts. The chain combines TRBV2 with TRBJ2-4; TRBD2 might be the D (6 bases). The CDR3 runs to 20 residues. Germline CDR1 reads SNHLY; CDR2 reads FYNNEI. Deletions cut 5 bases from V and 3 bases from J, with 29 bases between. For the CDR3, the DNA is TGTGCCAGCAGTCGGGATGGAGGGGCCGTATTCCCGGTGGGCAAAAACATTCAGTACTTC. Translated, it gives CASSRDGGAVFPVGKNIQYF.

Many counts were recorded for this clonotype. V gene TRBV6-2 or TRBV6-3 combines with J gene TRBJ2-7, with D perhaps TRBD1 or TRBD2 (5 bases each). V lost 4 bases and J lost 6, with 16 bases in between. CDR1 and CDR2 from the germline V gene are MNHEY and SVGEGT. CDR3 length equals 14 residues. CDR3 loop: CASSFKTGTTEQYF. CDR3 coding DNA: TGTGCCAGCAGTTTCAAGACCGGGACGACCGAGCAGTACTTC.

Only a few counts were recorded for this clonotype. The CDR3 nucleotides are TGTGCCAGCAGTGATACATCTAGCGGGCCGTCAGGGGAGCAGTACTTC. This sequence encodes CASSDTSSGPSGEQYF. The gene calls are TRBV25-1 and TRBJ2-7; TRBD2 aligns across 8 bases. CDR3 length equals 16 residues. With V trimmed by 3 bases and J by 7 bases, 14 bases remained unmatched. Germline V gene sequence: CDR1 MGHDK, CDR2 SYGVNS.

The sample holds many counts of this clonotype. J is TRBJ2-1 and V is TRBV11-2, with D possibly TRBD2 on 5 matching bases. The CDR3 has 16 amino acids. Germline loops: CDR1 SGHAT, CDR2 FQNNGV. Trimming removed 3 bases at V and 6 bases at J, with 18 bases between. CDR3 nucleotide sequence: TGTGCCAGCAGCTTTAAGAGGGTCGGGCAGTTCAATGAGCAGTTCTTC. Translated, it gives CASSFKRVGQFNEQFF.

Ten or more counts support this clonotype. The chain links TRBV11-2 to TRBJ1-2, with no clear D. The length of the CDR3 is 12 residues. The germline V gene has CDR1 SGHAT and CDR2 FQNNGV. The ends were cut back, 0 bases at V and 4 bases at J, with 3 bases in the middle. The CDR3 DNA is TGTGCCAGCAGCTTAGAGATCTATGGCTACACCTTC. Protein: CASSLEIYGYTF.

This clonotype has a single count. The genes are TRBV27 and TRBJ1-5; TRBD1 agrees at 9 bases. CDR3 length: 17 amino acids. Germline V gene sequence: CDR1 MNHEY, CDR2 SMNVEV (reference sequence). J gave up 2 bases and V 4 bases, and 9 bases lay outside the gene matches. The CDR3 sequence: CASSSYRGQGRNQPQHF. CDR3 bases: TGTGCCAGCAGTTCCTACAGGGGGCAAGGTCGCAATCAGCCCCAGCATTTT.

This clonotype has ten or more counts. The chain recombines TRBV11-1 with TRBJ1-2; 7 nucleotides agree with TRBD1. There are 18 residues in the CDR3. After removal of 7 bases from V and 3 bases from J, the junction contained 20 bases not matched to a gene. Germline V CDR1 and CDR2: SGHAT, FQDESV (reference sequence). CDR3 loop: CASTYGYRQGVVDYGYTF. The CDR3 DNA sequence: TGTGCCAGCACCTACGGGTACCGACAGGGCGTTGTCGACTATGGCTACACCTTC.

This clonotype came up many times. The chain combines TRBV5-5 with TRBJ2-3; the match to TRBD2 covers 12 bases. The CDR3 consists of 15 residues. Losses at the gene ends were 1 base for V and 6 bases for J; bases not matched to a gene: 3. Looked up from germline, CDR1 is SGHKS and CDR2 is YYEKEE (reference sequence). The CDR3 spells CASSLTSGGMDTQYF. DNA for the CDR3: TGTGCCAGCAGCTTGACTAGCGGGGGGATGGATACGCAGTATTTT.

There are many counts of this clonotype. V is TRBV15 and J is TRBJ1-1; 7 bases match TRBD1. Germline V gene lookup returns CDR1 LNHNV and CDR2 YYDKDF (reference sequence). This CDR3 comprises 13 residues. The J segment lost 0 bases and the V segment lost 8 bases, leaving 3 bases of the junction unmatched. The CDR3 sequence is CATSGGLNTEAFF. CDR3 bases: TGTGCCACCTCAGGGGGGTTGAACACTGAAGCTTTCTTT.

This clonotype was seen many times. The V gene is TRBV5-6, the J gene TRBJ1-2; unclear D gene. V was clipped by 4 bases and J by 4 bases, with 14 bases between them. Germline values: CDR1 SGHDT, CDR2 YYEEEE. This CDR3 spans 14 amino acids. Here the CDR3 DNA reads TGTGCCAGCAGCCGGGAAACAACCATCTATGGCTACACCTTC. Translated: CASSRETTIYGYTF.

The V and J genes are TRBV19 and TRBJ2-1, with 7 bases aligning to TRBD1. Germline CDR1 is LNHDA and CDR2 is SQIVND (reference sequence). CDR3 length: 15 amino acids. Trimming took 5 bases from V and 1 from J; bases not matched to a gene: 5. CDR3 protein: CASSLGQASYNEQFF. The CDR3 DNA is TGTGCCAGTAGTCTTGGACAGGCTTCCTACAATGAGCAGTTCTTC.